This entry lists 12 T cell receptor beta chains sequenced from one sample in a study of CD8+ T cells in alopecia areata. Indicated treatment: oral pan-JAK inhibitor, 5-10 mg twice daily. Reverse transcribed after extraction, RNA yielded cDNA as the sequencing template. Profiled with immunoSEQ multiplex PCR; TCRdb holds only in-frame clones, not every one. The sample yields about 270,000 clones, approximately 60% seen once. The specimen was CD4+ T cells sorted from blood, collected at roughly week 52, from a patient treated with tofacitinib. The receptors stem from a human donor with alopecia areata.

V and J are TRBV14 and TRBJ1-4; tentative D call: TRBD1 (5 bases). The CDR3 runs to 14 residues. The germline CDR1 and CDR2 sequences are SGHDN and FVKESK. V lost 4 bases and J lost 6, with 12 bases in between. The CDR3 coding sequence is TGTGCCAGCAGCCCGGGGACTTGGGATGAAAAACTGTTTTTT. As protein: CASSPGTWDEKLFF.

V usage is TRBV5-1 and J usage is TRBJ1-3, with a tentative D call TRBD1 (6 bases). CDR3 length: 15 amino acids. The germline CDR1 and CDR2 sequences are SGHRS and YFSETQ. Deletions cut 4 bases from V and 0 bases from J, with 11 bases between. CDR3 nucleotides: TGCGCCAGCAGCCAAGACAGGATCTCTGGAAACACCATATATTTT. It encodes CASSQDRISGNTIYF.

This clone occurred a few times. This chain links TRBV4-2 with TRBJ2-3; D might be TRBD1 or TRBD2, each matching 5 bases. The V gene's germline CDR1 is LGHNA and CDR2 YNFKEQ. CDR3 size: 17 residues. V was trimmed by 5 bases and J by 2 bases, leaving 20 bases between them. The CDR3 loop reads CASSIMARDGDTDTQYF. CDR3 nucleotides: TGTGCCAGCAGCATCATGGCCCGGGACGGTGACACAGATACGCAGTATTTT.

The CDR3 DNA reads TGCGCCAGCAGTGACACGGGGGCCCGAGGGGAGACCCAGTACTTC. It codes for CASSDTGARGETQYF. The chain has TRBV10-2 and TRBJ2-5; tentatively, D is TRBD1 or TRBD2 (6 bases each). The V gene lost 3 bases and the J gene lost 5 bases, with 16 bases spanning the gap. Germline assignment: CDR1 WSHSY and CDR2 SAAADI. CDR3 length equals 15 residues.

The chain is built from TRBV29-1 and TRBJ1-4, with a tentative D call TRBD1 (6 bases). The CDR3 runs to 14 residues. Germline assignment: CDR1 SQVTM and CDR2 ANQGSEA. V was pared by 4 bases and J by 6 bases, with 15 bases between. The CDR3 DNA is TGCAGCGTTGGACTAGGTGGGGGCGATGAAAAACTGTTTTTT. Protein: CSVGLGGGDEKLFF.

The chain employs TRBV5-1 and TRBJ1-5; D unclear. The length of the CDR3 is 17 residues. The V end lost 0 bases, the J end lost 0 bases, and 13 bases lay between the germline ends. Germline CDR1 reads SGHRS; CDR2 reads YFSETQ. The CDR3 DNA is TGCGCCAGCAGCTTGGGAGCCGGAAGTTATAGCAATCAGCCCCAGCATTTT. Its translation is CASSLGAGSYSNQPQHF.

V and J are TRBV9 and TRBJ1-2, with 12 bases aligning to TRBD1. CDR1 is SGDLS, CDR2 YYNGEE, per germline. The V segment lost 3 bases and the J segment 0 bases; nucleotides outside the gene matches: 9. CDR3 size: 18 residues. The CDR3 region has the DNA TGTGCCAGCAGCGCGGACCCGGGACAGGGGGCGTCTAACTATGGCTACACCTTC. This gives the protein CASSADPGQGASNYGYTF. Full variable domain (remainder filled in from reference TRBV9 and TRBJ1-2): DSGVTQTPKHLITATGQRVTLRCSPRSGDLSVYWYQQSLDQGLQFLIQYYNGEERAKGNILERFSAQQFPDLHSELNLSSLELGDSALYFCASSADPGQGASNYGYTFGSGTRLTVV.

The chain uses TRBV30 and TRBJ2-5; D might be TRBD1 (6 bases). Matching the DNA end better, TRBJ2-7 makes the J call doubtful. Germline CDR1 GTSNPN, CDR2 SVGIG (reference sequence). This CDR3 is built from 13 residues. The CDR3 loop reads CAWSAGTTYEQYF. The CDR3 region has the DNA TGTGCCTGGAGCGCCGGGACAACCTACGAGCAGTACTTC.

CDR3 in DNA: TGTGCCTCGTTCCGTAGCTCCTACAATGAGCAGTTCTTC. Translation gives CASFRSSYNEQFF. This chain connects TRBV30 to TRBJ2-1; no firm D call. With 7 bases removed from V and 0 bases from J, the gap between germline ends came to 10 bases. From germline, CDR1 is GTSNPN and CDR2 SVGIG (reference sequence). The CDR3 covers 13 residues.

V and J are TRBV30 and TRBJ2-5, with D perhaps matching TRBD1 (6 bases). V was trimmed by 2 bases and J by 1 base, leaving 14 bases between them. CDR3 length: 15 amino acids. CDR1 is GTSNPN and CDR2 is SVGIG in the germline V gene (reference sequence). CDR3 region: CAWSQGGSAQETQYF. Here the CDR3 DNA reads TGTGCCTGGAGTCAAGGGGGTTCGGCCCAAGAGACCCAGTACTTC.

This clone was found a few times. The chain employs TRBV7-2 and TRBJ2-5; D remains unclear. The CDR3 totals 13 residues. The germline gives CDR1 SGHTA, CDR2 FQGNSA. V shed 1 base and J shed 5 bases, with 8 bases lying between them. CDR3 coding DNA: TGTGCCAGCAGCTTAGTGATCATGGAGACCCAGTACTTC. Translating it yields CASSLVIMETQYF. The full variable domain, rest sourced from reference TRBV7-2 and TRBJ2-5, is GAGVSQSPSNKVTEKGKDVELRCDPISGHTALYWYRQSLGQGLEFLIYFQGNSAPDKSGLPSDRFSAERTGGSVSTLTIQRTQQEDSAVYLCASSLVIMETQYFGPGTRLLVL.

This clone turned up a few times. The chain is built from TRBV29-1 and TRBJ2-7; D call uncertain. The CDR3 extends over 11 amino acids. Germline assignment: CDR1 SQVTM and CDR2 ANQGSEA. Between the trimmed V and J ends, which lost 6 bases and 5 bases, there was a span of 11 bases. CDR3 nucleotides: TGCAGCGTCCGTCTCCCGCACGAGCAGTACTTC. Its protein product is CSVRLPHEQYF.